This T cell receptor (beta chain) was recorded in a study of response to subunit inactivated influenza vaccine. General study findings and limits: It was suggested by the authors that few new T cells are recruited by each seasonal influenza vaccination.

This CDR3 is 16 amino acids long. Germline V lookup: CDR1 SGHTA, CDR2 FQGNSA. With 0 bases removed from V and 6 bases from J, the gap between germline ends came to 18 bases. TCRdb re-called the RT-PCR reads with MiXCR, one entry per CDR3 protein. The sample records around 580,000 distinct CDR3 sequences, approximately 15% being singletons. Ten or more counts support this clonotype. The antigen remains undetermined. The receptor was isolated from a middle-aged man who received an inactivated influenza vaccine. The specimen comprised PBMCs from blood, sampled roughly 13 days after vaccination. The chain links TRBV7-2 to TRBJ2-7; D may match TRBD1 or TRBD2 (5 bases each). CDR3: CASSLARGERSGEQYF. The CDR3 coding sequence is TGTGCCAGCAGCTTAGCGCGAGGGGAAAGGTCGGGCGAGCAGTACTTC.